One and the same sample provided the 31 T cell receptor beta chains below, sequenced in a study of T-cell reconstitution after alpha-beta-depleted transplantation in children. The authors prepared the TCRbeta library with unique molecular identifiers. TCRdb itself ran the PCR reads through MiXCR, one entry per CDR3 protein. The data show 450,000 to 600,000 distinct CDR3 sequences, with about 33% seen just once and 2.4% held by the top ten. The material sequenced was PBMCs from the stem cell graft donor, taken from the stem cell graft. These receptors all come from a human donor who donated a stem cell graft to a child with aplastic anemia.

The chain is built from TRBV20-1 and TRBJ1-5; no definite D call. Germline CDR1 reads DFQATT; CDR2 reads SNEGSKA (reference sequence). This CDR3 spans 13 amino acids. V lost 3 bases to trimming and J lost 0 bases, with 6 bases between them. The CDR3 region is CSARSRSNQPQHF. The CDR3 region has the DNA TGCAGTGCTAGGTCGCGTAGCAATCAGCCCCAGCATTTT.

The V and J genes are TRBV15 and TRBJ1-2, with D uncertain. This CDR3 has 14 residues. CDR1 LNHNV and CDR2 YYDKDF come from the germline V gene (reference sequence). With 0 bases removed from V and 8 bases from J, the gap between germline ends came to 13 bases. The CDR3 bases are TGTGCCACCAGCAGAGATCGGTCGGTATCGGGCTACACCTTC. It codes for CATSRDRSVSGYTF.

This clonotype appeared a few times. The chain carries TRBV25-1 and TRBJ2-7; 9 bases match TRBD1. The germline CDR1 and CDR2 sequences are MGHDK and SYGVNS. The CDR3 extends over 15 amino acids. J gave up 4 bases and V 10 bases, and 14 bases lay outside the gene matches. This chain's CDR3 is CATAPRRTGEYEQYF. DNA of the CDR3: TGTGCCACCGCACCTCGGAGGACAGGGGAATACGAGCAGTACTTC.

The chain employs TRBV7-6 and TRBJ1-1; TRBD1 might be the D (5 bases). Per the germline V gene, CDR1 is SGHVS and CDR2 is FNYEAQ. This CDR3 spans 15 amino acids. The V gene lost 6 bases and the J gene lost 12 bases, with 26 bases spanning the gap. The CDR3, as DNA: TGTGCCAGCAGTTCGCCCGGGGGGACGGCTAGTCGGACTTTCTTT. Its protein product is CASSSPGGTASRTFF.

This chain links TRBV4-3 with TRBJ2-1, with a tentative D call TRBD2 (5 bases). V gave up 0 bases and J gave up 3 bases, with 12 bases separating them. Germline CDR1 reads LGHNA; CDR2 reads YSLEER. This CDR3 is built from 16 residues. CDR3: CASSQDPSGFYNEQFF. CDR3 sequence (DNA): TGCGCCAGCAGCCAAGATCCCAGCGGTTTCTACAATGAGCAGTTCTTC.

The gene calls are TRBV6-2 or TRBV6-3 and TRBJ2-7; 10 bases are a match to TRBD2. Trimming cost V 4 bases and J 1 base; bases outside gene matches: 7. Germline CDR1 and CDR2: MNHEY and SVGEGT. The CDR3 has 16 residues. CDR3 DNA sequence: TGTGCCAGCAGTTCGAGGCTAGCGGGAGTATCCTACGAGCAGTACTTC. Amino acids: CASSSRLAGVSYEQYF.

CDR3 protein: CSVEGVHGGTDTQYF. The CDR3 bases are TGCAGCGTTGAAGGCGTCCATGGAGGCACAGATACGCAGTATTTT. The gene calls are TRBV29-1 and TRBJ2-3; no reliable D call. Germline loops: CDR1 SQVTM, CDR2 ANQGSEA. The CDR3 consists of 15 residues. V lost 1 base, J lost 1 base, and 12 bases lay in between.

The chain has TRBV29-1 and TRBJ1-2; perhaps TRBD1 as D (5 bases). Germline CDR1 and CDR2: SQVTM and ANQGSEA. The CDR3 is 13 residues long. V lost 2 bases, J lost 4 bases, and 11 bases lay in between. The DNA of the CDR3 is TGCAGCGTTGAAATTTCGGGGGGCTATGGCTACACCTTC. Translating gives CSVEISGGYGYTF. Looking up the rest from reference TRBV29-1 and TRBJ1-2 gives the full variable domain: SAVISQKPSRDICQRGTSLTIQCQVDSQVTMMFWYRQQPGQSLTLIATANQGSEATYESGFVIDKFPISRPNLTFSTLTVSNMSPEDSSIYLCSVEISGGYGYTFGSGTRLTVV.

The chain links TRBV7-2 to TRBJ2-1; 8 bases line up with TRBD2. V lost 5 bases to trimming and J lost 2 bases; unmatched junction nucleotides: 8. The germline V gene has CDR1 SGHTA and CDR2 FQGNSA. The CDR3 consists of 16 residues. The CDR3 is CASSAGGGATYNEQFF. In DNA form, the CDR3 reads TGTGCCAGCAGCGCGGGGGGAGGCGCAACCTACAATGAGCAGTTCTTC.

This clonotype has a count of ten or more. The CDR3 reads CSARPETVYGYTF. CDR3 coding DNA: TGCAGTGCTAGGCCTGAGACGGTCTATGGCTACACCTTC. The genes are TRBV20-1 and TRBJ1-2; D not resolved. V was shortened by 3 bases and J by 4 bases, with 12 bases between the two germline ends. The CDR3 sequence is 13 residues long. CDR1 DFQATT and CDR2 SNEGSKA come from the germline V gene (reference sequence).

This rearrangement joins TRBV4-1 to TRBJ2-1; D is unresolved. V was cut by 2 bases and J by 8 bases, with 10 bases left in between. The CDR3 length is 13 residues. Per germline, CDR1 MGHRA and CDR2 YSYEKL. The CDR3 protein is CASSQLVEDEQFF. The CDR3, as DNA: TGCGCCAGCAGCCAACTTGTTGAGGATGAGCAGTTCTTC.

This clonotype was counted a few times. V is TRBV7-2 and J is TRBJ2-1, with D unresolved. CDR1 and CDR2 from the germline V gene are SGHTA and FQGNSA. This CDR3 has 15 residues. Trimming removed 3 bases from V and 6 bases from J, with 15 bases in between. The CDR3 is CASSLSPNPLNEQFF. In DNA, the CDR3 is TGTGCCAGCAGCTTGTCACCGAACCCCCTCAATGAGCAGTTCTTC. Supplemented by reference TRBV7-2 and TRBJ2-1, the full variable domain reads GAGVSQSPSNKVTEKGKDVELRCDPISGHTALYWYRQSLGQGLEFLIYFQGNSAPDKSGLPSDRFSAERTGGSVSTLTIQRTQQEDSAVYLCASSLSPNPLNEQFFGPGTRLTVL.

This chain links TRBV7-9 with TRBJ2-7; 7 positions agree with TRBD1. Trimming cost V 8 bases and J 1 base; bases outside gene matches: 8. This CDR3 is built from 14 residues. Looked up from germline, CDR1 is SEHNR and CDR2 is FQNEAQ (reference sequence). The CDR3 is CASAGPGQSYEQYF. Written as DNA, the CDR3 is TGTGCCAGCGCTGGCCCGGGACAGTCCTACGAGCAGTACTTC. The whole variable domain, remainder taken from reference TRBV7-9 and TRBJ2-7, is DTGVSQNPRHKITKRGQNVTFRCDPISEHNRLYWYRQTLGQGPEFLTYFQNEAQLEKSRLLSDRFSAERPKGSFSTLEIQRTEQGDSAMYLCASAGPGQSYEQYFGPGTRLTVT.

V and J are TRBV12-3 or TRBV12-4 and TRBJ2-1; 13 bases align to TRBD2. This CDR3 has 15 residues. V gave up 3 bases and J gave up 7 bases; unmatched junction bases: 3. In DNA, the CDR3 is TGTGCCAGCAGTTTGGGACTAGCGGGACCAAATGAGCAGTTCTTC. Residues: CASSLGLAGPNEQFF.

The chain is built from TRBV11-1 and TRBJ2-3, with unresolved D. V gave up 5 bases and J gave up 4 bases, with 19 bases separating them. The CDR3 totals 16 residues. Germline V gene data show CDR1 as SGHAT and CDR2 as FQDESV (reference sequence). DNA for the CDR3: TGTGCCAGCAGCCCTGGATATCTACGGCACGCAGATACGCAGTATTTT. Protein: CASSPGYLRHADTQYF.

A few counts support this clonotype. This rearrangement joins TRBV20-1 to TRBJ2-2, with 7 positions matching TRBD2. The CDR3 extends over 15 amino acids. Germline V gives CDR1 DFQATT, CDR2 SNEGSKA (reference sequence). With V trimmed by 6 bases and J by 2 bases, 9 bases remained unmatched. This CDR3 reads CSAPRASGNTGELFF. As DNA, the CDR3 is TGCAGTGCCCCCCGAGCTAGCGGTAACACCGGGGAGCTGTTTTTT.

CDR3 nucleotides: TGTGCCAGCAGTCTGGGCCTGAATGGAGGCACTGAAGCTTTCTTT. This sequence encodes CASSLGLNGGTEAFF. The rearrangement joins TRBV27 to TRBJ1-1, with D uncertain. CDR3 length: 15 residues. V was shortened by 5 bases and J by 4 bases, with 17 bases between the two germline ends. Germline V gene lookup returns CDR1 MNHEY and CDR2 SMNVEV (reference sequence).

This clonotype was counted a few times. V and J are TRBV7-2 and TRBJ1-1, with a weak D call TRBD1 (5 bases). Looked up from germline, CDR1 is SGHTA and CDR2 is FQGNSA. CDR3 length: 15 residues. V shed 6 bases and J shed 0 bases, with 14 bases lying between them. CDR3 nucleotide sequence: TGTGCCAGCAGTTTTCAGGGCGGATTGAACACTGAAGCTTTCTTT. It codes for CASSFQGGLNTEAFF.

In this sample, this clonotype turned up a few times. V is TRBV27 and J is TRBJ1-5; D call uncertain. This CDR3 spans 18 amino acids. The germline V gene encodes CDR1 MNHEY and CDR2 SMNVEV (reference sequence). V was pared by 2 bases and J by 0 bases, with 17 bases between. As DNA, the CDR3 is TGTGCCAGCAGTTTAACCGCAGGACGGAGTACTAGCAATCAGCCCCAGCATTTT. It yields the protein CASSLTAGRSTSNQPQHF.

This clonotype has a handful of counts. The chain joins TRBV4-3 to TRBJ2-5; 9 positions agree with TRBD2. Per germline, CDR1 LGHNA and CDR2 YSLEER. The CDR3 spans 17 residues. V trimming: 1 base; J trimming: 2 bases; junction bases outside the gene matches: 8. The CDR3: CASSQGPGLAVQETQYF. The CDR3 DNA reads as TGCGCCAGCAGCCAAGGGCCGGGACTAGCAGTTCAAGAGACCCAGTACTTC.

This chain uses TRBV3-1 with TRBJ2-4, with a possible D match to TRBD1 (6 bases). The V gene's germline CDR1 is LGHDT and CDR2 YNNKEL (reference sequence). The V end was cut by 0 bases, the J end by 15 bases, with 15 bases between. The CDR3 totals 13 residues. This chain's CDR3 is CASSQDLGTWLYF. In nucleotides, the CDR3 is TGTGCCAGCAGCCAAGATCTGGGGACATGGCTGTACTTC.

The V and J genes are TRBV6-2 or TRBV6-3 and TRBJ2-7; D not resolved. The CDR3 length is 15 residues. The germline V and J ends were trimmed by 11 bases and 7 bases, with 27 bases remaining between them. Germline V gene sequence: CDR1 MNHEY, CDR2 SVGEGT. The CDR3 DNA follows: TGTGCCGGCCTACCGAGCCAGCAGCTGGTTAGGGAGCAGTACTTC. It yields the protein CAGLPSQQLVREQYF.

The chain is built from TRBV13 and TRBJ2-1, with 9 positions matching TRBD2. The CDR3 sequence is 14 residues long. Trimming removed 8 bases from V and 9 bases from J; junction bases left unmatched: 11. CDR1 and CDR2 (germline): PRHDT, FYEKMQ (reference sequence). The CDR3 bases are TGTGCCAGCGGCCTTTGGCTAGCGGGATGTGAGCAGTTCTTC. As protein: CASGLWLAGCEQFF.

The V call is TRBV28, the J call TRBJ1-1; D unresolved. V shed 10 bases and J shed 1 base, with 7 bases lying between them. Germline values: CDR1 MDHEN, CDR2 SYDVKM. The CDR3 is 11 residues long. CDR3 loop: CAIMTNTEAFF. The DNA for the CDR3 is TGTGCCATCATGACGAACACTGAAGCTTTCTTT.

The chain has TRBV5-4 and TRBJ2-2; 8 nucleotides line up with TRBD1. The germline gives CDR1 SGHNT, CDR2 YYREEE (reference sequence). This CDR3 spans 16 amino acids. The V gene end was trimmed by 3 bases and the J gene end by 4 bases; junction bases not matched to a gene: 8. The CDR3 reads CASSSKTGAGTGELFF. The CDR3, as DNA: TGTGCCAGCAGCTCCAAGACAGGGGCTGGCACCGGGGAGCTGTTTTTT.

This chain connects TRBV7-2 to TRBJ2-1; unclear D gene. The CDR3 is 15 amino acids. V lost 2 bases and J 0 bases, leaving 8 bases between the germline ends. Germline V CDR1 and CDR2: SGHTA, FQGNSA. The CDR3 is CASSLKLSSYNEQFF. CDR3 DNA sequence: TGTGCCAGCAGCTTAAAGCTTAGCTCCTACAATGAGCAGTTCTTC. Full variable domain (remainder filled in from reference TRBV7-2 and TRBJ2-1): GAGVSQSPSNKVTEKGKDVELRCDPISGHTALYWYRQSLGQGLEFLIYFQGNSAPDKSGLPSDRFSAERTGGSVSTLTIQRTQQEDSAVYLCASSLKLSSYNEQFFGPGTRLTVL.

This chain uses TRBV6-6 with TRBJ1-2, with D maybe TRBD1 (5 bases). Looked up from germline, CDR1 is MNHNY and CDR2 is SVGAGI (reference sequence). This CDR3 region has 13 residues. The germline V and J ends were trimmed by 6 bases and 7 bases, with 15 bases remaining between them. CDR3 residues: CASRARTPIGYTF. The DNA for the CDR3 is TGTGCCAGCAGGGCGCGGACACCCATTGGCTACACCTTC.

As for this clonotype: As the CDR3 is not closed by the conserved phenylalanine or tryptophan, this likely results from a read error. V usage is TRBV20-1 and J usage is TRBJ2-1; D is ambiguous. CDR1 and CDR2 (germline): DFQATT, SNEGSKA (reference sequence). V was cut by 6 bases and J by 7 bases, with 13 bases left in between. This CDR3 is 12 amino acids long. Here the CDR3 reads CSAPADQNEQFI. The CDR3 DNA follows: TGCAGTGCCCCCGCGGACCAGAATGAGCAGTTCATC.

This clonotype was found a few times. V and J are TRBV20-1 and TRBJ1-4; no firm D call. Germline V lookup: CDR1 DFQATT, CDR2 SNEGSKA (reference sequence). The CDR3 totals 14 residues. V shed 1 base and J shed 0 bases, with 6 bases lying between them. CDR3 DNA sequence: TGCAGTGCTAGAGCGGGCCCAACTAATGAAAAACTGTTTTTT. Encoded protein: CSARAGPTNEKLFF.

In this sample, this clonotype turned up many times. The gene calls are TRBV12-3 or TRBV12-4 and TRBJ2-5, with D unclear. The length of the CDR3 is 12 residues. The V end lost 7 bases, the J end lost 5 bases, and 11 bases lay between the germline ends. Here the CDR3 DNA reads TGTGCCAGCATCCGACTGGGGGAGACCCAGTACTTC. Its translation: CASIRLGETQYF.

V usage is TRBV7-9 and J usage is TRBJ1-5; D ambiguous. This CDR3 is 15 amino acids long. The V end was cut by 1 base, the J end by 2 bases, with 9 bases between. Germline CDR1 and CDR2: SEHNR and FQNEAQ (reference sequence). CDR3 bases: TGTGCCAGCAGCTTAGGATCTTCGGGCAATCAGCCCCAGCATTTT. Its translation: CASSLGSSGNQPQHF.